Shown below are 5 T cell receptor beta chains from a single sample sequenced in a study of T cells in Graves' hyperthyroidism and ophthalmopathy. Researchers took RNA transcripts and amplified the TCR beta CDR3 regions from them. Carried out on the TCR CDR3, a first-round RT-PCR used the HTBI primer set. One entry per CDR3 protein, called by TCRdb with MiXCR from the multiplex PCR reads. The sample lists fewer than 450,000 distinct CDR3 sequences, roughly 15% occurring once. The sequenced sample consisted of blood. These receptors came from a woman younger than 45 with Graves' hyperthyroidism that later progressed to Graves' ophthalmopathy.

In its sample, this clonotype was seen a few times. The chain combines TRBV28 with TRBJ1-2; a possible D gene is TRBD1 (5 bases). The CDR3 runs 12 residues. Germline V gene data show CDR1 as MDHEN and CDR2 as SYDVKM. Trimming removed 6 bases from V and 7 bases from J, with 12 bases in between. The CDR3 is CASSLWGFGYTF. CDR3 DNA sequence: TGTGCCAGCAGCCTGTGGGGGTTTGGCTACACCTTC.

At least ten counts were recorded for this clonotype. The V and J genes are TRBV11-1 and TRBJ1-1; 7 bases are a match to TRBD1. Germline-derived CDR1 and CDR2 are SGHAT and FQDESV (reference sequence). The CDR3 extends over 14 amino acids. Unmatched junction bases numbered 5, after V lost 6 bases and J lost 1 base. CDR3 sequence: CASRSWTGNTEAFF. The CDR3 bases are TGTGCCAGCAGATCGTGGACAGGGAACACTGAAGCTTTCTTT.

The V and J genes are TRBV6-1 and TRBJ2-7; 8 bases fit TRBD2. The ends lost 6 bases at V and 0 bases at J; junction bases unmatched: 7. CDR1 MNHNS and CDR2 SASEGT come from the germline V gene. The CDR3 is 15 residues long. The CDR3 region has the DNA TGTGCCAGCAGGCCGATCGGGGGGGCCTCCTACGAGCAGTACTTC. It yields the protein CASRPIGGASYEQYF.

The chain couples TRBV4-1 to TRBJ2-1, with D possibly being TRBD2 (6 bases). CDR1 MGHRA and CDR2 YSYEKL come from the germline V gene. This CDR3 region has 14 residues. V was clipped by 3 bases and J by 10 bases, with 16 bases between them. CDR3 region: CASSQEGRGKEQFF. The CDR3 DNA reads TGCGCCAGCAGCCAGGAGGGCCGGGGTAAGGAGCAGTTCTTC.

On this clonotype itself: A much larger clone is a single base away; this may be a read error. The V gene is TRBV6-5, the J gene TRBJ2-7; TRBD2 matches at 8 bases. This CDR3 has 16 amino acids. Germline CDR1 reads MNHEY; CDR2 reads SVGAGI. The CDR3 DNA reads as TGTGCCAGCAGTTACTCTCTCCAGCGGGAGTTGTACGAGCGGTACTTC. This gives the protein CASSYSLQRELYERYF.